The 5 T cell receptor beta chains presented below share a single source sample, sequenced in a study of T cell clones after liver transplantation. Here immunoSEQ multiplex PCR was the method, and the copy in TCRdb shows in-frame clones only, minus some. The profile shows roughly 60,000 clones, 70% to 80% of them singletons. The input for sequencing was CD4+ T cells from blood, taken at the roughly 15-month timepoint. All receptors derive from a human patient who received a liver transplant. Some T cells may be supplied by the graft donor.

This clone was counted a single time. The chain employs TRBV25-1 and TRBJ1-3; a possible D gene is TRBD1 (5 bases). From germline, CDR1 is MGHDK and CDR2 SYGVNS. The CDR3 is made up of 14 amino acids. Between the trimmed V and J ends, which lost 2 bases and 7 bases, there was a span of 12 bases. The CDR3 region has the DNA TGTGCCAGCAGTGAAAGCGGGGCCTCGAACACCATATATTTT. It is translated as CASSESGASNTIYF.

This clone was picked up one time. This chain joins TRBV21-1 and TRBJ1-2. TRBV21-1 has pseudogene status. The CDR3 consists of 14 residues. CDR3 in amino acids: CASSKGRDQNGYTF. The CDR3 DNA reads as TGTGCCAGCAGCAAAGGCCGGGACCAAAATGGCTACACCTTC.

In its sample, this clone was seen a few times. The chain is built from TRBV7-2 and TRBJ1-1, with D maybe TRBD1 (5 bases). This CDR3 contains 15 residues. Germline V lookup: CDR1 SGHTA, CDR2 FQGNSA. V lost 0 bases, J lost 2 bases, and 10 bases lay in between. This chain's CDR3 is CASSLARQGNTEAFF. CDR3 sequence (DNA): TGTGCCAGCAGCTTAGCGCGGCAGGGAAACACTGAAGCTTTCTTT.

The V call is TRBV14, the J call TRBJ2-2; D might be TRBD2 (5 bases). Germline CDR1 SGHDN, CDR2 FVKESK. V gave up 0 bases and J gave up 3 bases, with 11 bases separating them. The CDR3 sequence is 16 residues long. CDR3 sequence: CASSQERGKDTGELFF. For the CDR3, the DNA is TGTGCCAGCAGCCAAGAACGAGGGAAGGACACCGGGGAGCTGTTTTTT. Combining the CDR3 with reference TRBV14 and TRBJ2-2 gives the whole variable domain EAGVTQFPSHSVIEKGQTVTLRCDPISGHDNLYWYRRVMGKEIKFLLHFVKESKQDESGMPNNRFLAERTGGTYSTLKVQPAELEDSGVYFCASSQERGKDTGELFFGEGSRLTVL.

The J gene is TRBJ2-5, the V gene TRBV7-2; 8 bases match TRBD2. The CDR3 spans 13 residues. The V gene end was trimmed by 4 bases and the J gene end by 5 bases; junction bases not matched to a gene: 3. Germline loops: CDR1 SGHTA, CDR2 FQGNSA. CDR3 nucleotides: TGTGCCAGCAGCTATGGGACTAGGGAGACCCAGTACTTC. Translating gives CASSYGTRETQYF.